Listed below are T cell receptor beta chains from one sample, sequenced in a study of T-cell memory formation after mild COVID-19. TCRdb passed the 5' RACE reads through MiXCR, listing each CDR3 protein once. The table has 250,000 to 300,000 distinct CDR3 sequences, less than 9.5% seen once. Sequenced input: PBMCs or a T cell subset sorted from them (not recorded which). These TCRs come from a man younger than 35 who had mild COVID-19 (a few samples of this study predate the infection). Cell type and time point are not known. Each CDR3 is given with its conserved first and last residue. A D gene is named only where the DNA matches it firmly. Clone size appears in some rows only: once, few, many, or a class for an expanded clone.

abundance: few; v_gene: TRBV21-1; d_gene: -; j_gene: TRBJ1-2; CDR3nt: TGTGCCAGCAGCCTAAGGACCTACCGGGACGGCTCCACAGACAGGGGTGGCTACACCTTC; CDR3aa: CASSLRTYRDGSTDRGGYTF
abundance: many; v_gene: TRBV11-3; d_gene: -; j_gene: TRBJ1-1; CDR3nt: TGTGCCAGCAGCTTGGGAGGTGCCCGGGAAGCTTTCTTT; CDR3aa: CASSLGGAREAFF
abundance: few; v_gene: TRBV7-2; d_gene: -; j_gene: TRBJ2-1; CDR3nt: TGTGCCAGCAGGGATCGGGGCAGTAGATTCTCCTACAATGAGCAGTTCTTC; CDR3aa: CASRDRGSRFSYNEQFF
abundance: -; v_gene: TRBV7-3; d_gene: TRBD1; j_gene: TRBJ2-3; CDR3nt: TGTGCCAGCAGCAACCGGGACAGGGCATTTGGAGATACGCAGTATTTT; CDR3aa: CASSNRDRAFGDTQYF
abundance: few; v_gene: TRBV18; d_gene: TRBD1; j_gene: TRBJ1-5; CDR3nt: TGTGCCAGCTCACGGGACAGAGATCAGCCCCAGCATTTT; CDR3aa: CASSRDRDQPQHF
abundance: many; v_gene: TRBV4-1; d_gene: -; j_gene: TRBJ2-3; CDR3nt: TGCGCCAGCAGACTCCAGGGAGCAGATACGCAGTATTTT; CDR3aa: CASRLQGADTQYF
abundance: -; v_gene: TRBV7-2; d_gene: -; j_gene: TRBJ2-1; CDR3nt: TGTGCCAGCAGTAGACTCATGCTGAATGAGCAGTTCTTC; CDR3aa: CASSRLMLNEQFF
abundance: -; v_gene: TRBV9; d_gene: -; j_gene: TRBJ1-1; CDR3nt: TGTGCCAGCAGCGTAGATCCGGTATCGGCTGAAGCTTTCTTT; CDR3aa: CASSVDPVSAEAFF
abundance: -; v_gene: TRBV20-1; d_gene: -; j_gene: TRBJ1-1; CDR3nt: TGCAGTGCCCAGCGGGGCCTCGCGAACACTGAAGCTTTCTTT; CDR3aa: CSAQRGLANTEAFF
abundance: few; v_gene: TRBV5-1; d_gene: -; j_gene: TRBJ1-4; CDR3nt: TGCGCCAGCAGCTTGGTCGGCCCGCCGTTAGCGGAACTGTTTTTT; CDR3aa: CASSLVGPPLAELFF
abundance: -; v_gene: TRBV5-1; d_gene: -; j_gene: TRBJ2-5; CDR3nt: TGCGCCAGCGCGAGGGGGGAAGAGACCCAGTACTTC; CDR3aa: CASARGEETQYF
abundance: -; v_gene: TRBV12-3/TRBV12-4; d_gene: TRBD1; j_gene: TRBJ1-2; CDR3nt: TGTGCCAGCAGTCGGACAGGGGCGCTTCGGGGCTACACCTTC; CDR3aa: CASSRTGALRGYTF
abundance: few; v_gene: TRBV12-5; d_gene: -; j_gene: TRBJ1-1; CDR3nt: TGTGCTAGTGGTTTTACTATACAGGGGAACACTGAAGCTTTCTTT; CDR3aa: CASGFTIQGNTEAFF
abundance: -; v_gene: TRBV5-1; d_gene: -; j_gene: TRBJ2-1; CDR3nt: TGCGCCAGCAGCTTGGATCTCGCGGGCTCCTACAATGAGCAGTTCTTC; CDR3aa: CASSLDLAGSYNEQFF
abundance: -; v_gene: TRBV5-1; d_gene: TRBD1; j_gene: TRBJ2-7; CDR3nt: TGCGCCAGCAGCTGGGGACAGGTGGTCGACGAGCAGTACTTC; CDR3aa: CASSWGQVVDEQYF
abundance: -; v_gene: TRBV7-9; d_gene: TRBD1; j_gene: TRBJ2-1; CDR3nt: TGTGCCAGCAGCCCTTGGACAGGACACAATGAGCAGTTCTTC; CDR3aa: CASSPWTGHNEQFF
abundance: -; v_gene: TRBV7-2; d_gene: -; j_gene: TRBJ2-1; CDR3nt: TGTGCCAGCAGGCCCGGGGGTTTCCAATACAATGAGCAGTTCTTC; CDR3aa: CASRPGGFQYNEQFF
abundance: many; v_gene: TRBV20-1; d_gene: TRBD1; j_gene: TRBJ2-3; CDR3nt: TGCAGTGCTAGAGAGGACAGGGATACGCAGTATTTT; CDR3aa: CSAREDRDTQYF
abundance: few; v_gene: TRBV12-3/TRBV12-4; d_gene: TRBD1; j_gene: TRBJ1-4; CDR3nt: TGTGCCAGCAAGCAACAGGGGAATGGTGAAAAACTGTTTTTT; CDR3aa: CASKQQGNGEKLFF
abundance: few; v_gene: TRBV21-1; d_gene: -; j_gene: TRBJ2-5; CDR3nt: TGTGCCAGCAGCAAAGAAAGCCTAGCGGGACCGGAAGAAGAGACCCAGTACTTC; CDR3aa: CASSKESLAGPEEETQYF
abundance: -; v_gene: TRBV12-3/TRBV12-4; d_gene: TRBD1; j_gene: TRBJ2-7; CDR3nt: TGTGCCAGCCGAGGGGACAGGGGCGACGAGCAGTACTTC; CDR3aa: CASRGDRGDEQYF
abundance: -; v_gene: TRBV12-3/TRBV12-4; d_gene: -; j_gene: TRBJ2-1; CDR3nt: TGTGCCAGCAGTTTACAACCAGGTTTGGAAGCGTGGTTCTTC; CDR3aa: CASSLQPGLEAWFF
abundance: many; v_gene: TRBV12-3/TRBV12-4; d_gene: -; j_gene: TRBJ2-5; CDR3nt: TGTGCCAGCAGCCTGACAGGTGAAGAGACCCAGTACTTC; CDR3aa: CASSLTGEETQYF
abundance: -; v_gene: TRBV5-1; d_gene: -; j_gene: TRBJ2-5; CDR3nt: TGCGCCAGCAGCTCGACCTGGACAACAAAAGAGACCCAGTACTTC; CDR3aa: CASSSTWTTKETQYF
abundance: many; v_gene: TRBV14; d_gene: TRBD2; j_gene: TRBJ2-7; CDR3nt: TGTGCCAGCAGCCCTAGCGGGGGAAGTTCCTACGAGCAGTACTTC; CDR3aa: CASSPSGGSSYEQYF
abundance: many; v_gene: TRBV20-1; d_gene: TRBD1; j_gene: TRBJ1-2; CDR3nt: TGCAGTGGGAAAAGACAGGGGGCGGATGGCTACACCTTC; CDR3aa: CSGKRQGADGYTF
abundance: few; v_gene: TRBV10-3; d_gene: TRBD1; j_gene: TRBJ1-1; CDR3nt: TGTGCCATCAGTCTTGGACAGGGGGCCACTGAAGCTTTCTTT; CDR3aa: CAISLGQGATEAFF
abundance: many; v_gene: TRBV4-3; d_gene: -; j_gene: TRBJ2-3; CDR3nt: TGCGCCAGCAGCCAAGATGCGAAGCGGCCTCCGGGTACAGATACGCAGTATTTT; CDR3aa: CASSQDAKRPPGTDTQYF
abundance: few; v_gene: TRBV7-2; d_gene: -; j_gene: TRBJ2-5; CDR3nt: TGTGCCAGCAGCTTTGGGGGCGGACGGGAGACCCAGTACTTC; CDR3aa: CASSFGGGRETQYF
abundance: few; v_gene: TRBV9; d_gene: -; j_gene: TRBJ1-1; CDR3nt: TGTGCCAGCAGCGTAGTCGGTTCGAGGAACACTGAAGCTTTCTTT; CDR3aa: CASSVVGSRNTEAFF
abundance: -; v_gene: TRBV4-3; d_gene: -; j_gene: TRBJ1-2; CDR3nt: TGCGCCAGCAGCCAAGTGCAGACCCTGAAAGGTGGCTACACCTTC; CDR3aa: CASSQVQTLKGGYTF
abundance: -; v_gene: TRBV7-6; d_gene: -; j_gene: TRBJ2-1; CDR3nt: TGTGCCAGCAGCAGCCAGGTGGGCTCGCAGTTCTTC; CDR3aa: CASSSQVGSQFF
abundance: few; v_gene: TRBV5-1; d_gene: TRBD1; j_gene: TRBJ2-2; CDR3nt: TGCGCCAGCAGCACCGGACAGGGGGCCGTTACCGGGGAGCTGTTTTTT; CDR3aa: CASSTGQGAVTGELFF
abundance: -; v_gene: TRBV4-2; d_gene: TRBD1; j_gene: TRBJ1-4; CDR3nt: TGTGCCAGCAGCCATGACAGGGCGGAAAAACTGTTTTTT; CDR3aa: CASSHDRAEKLFF
abundance: few; v_gene: TRBV5-5; d_gene: TRBD1; j_gene: TRBJ1-5; CDR3nt: TGTGCCAGCAGTCCCAGGGGGGATTTAACCAATCAGCCCCAGCATTTT; CDR3aa: CASSPRGDLTNQPQHF
abundance: few; v_gene: TRBV5-1; d_gene: -; j_gene: TRBJ1-5; CDR3nt: TGCGCCAGCGCAACAGGCCAGGGGCAGCCCCAGCATTTT; CDR3aa: CASATGQGQPQHF
abundance: few; v_gene: TRBV7-2; d_gene: -; j_gene: TRBJ1-5; CDR3nt: TGTGCCAGCAGCCGGAACCCCGCGACCCTCAATCAGCCCCAGCATTTT; CDR3aa: CASSRNPATLNQPQHF
abundance: -; v_gene: TRBV20-1; d_gene: -; j_gene: TRBJ1-1; CDR3nt: TGCAGGGCTGTTGCAAGATTGAACACTGAAGCTTTCTTT; CDR3aa: CRAVARLNTEAFF
abundance: few; v_gene: TRBV6-2/TRBV6-3; d_gene: TRBD2; j_gene: TRBJ2-1; CDR3nt: TGTGCCAGCAGTTATCCCCAGCGGGGGGGCAATGAGCAGTTCTTC; CDR3aa: CASSYPQRGGNEQFF
abundance: many; v_gene: TRBV5-1; d_gene: TRBD2; j_gene: TRBJ2-2; CDR3nt: TGCGCCAGCAGCTTGGAAGCGGGGGGTTCAGCCGGGGAGCTGTTTTTT; CDR3aa: CASSLEAGGSAGELFF
abundance: few; v_gene: TRBV29-1; d_gene: TRBD1; j_gene: TRBJ2-7; CDR3nt: TGCAGCGTTGAAGACCCGGGACAGGGCTACGAGCAGTACTTC; CDR3aa: CSVEDPGQGYEQYF
abundance: -; v_gene: TRBV4-3; d_gene: -; j_gene: TRBJ1-4; CDR3nt: TGCGCCAGCAGCCAATCGCGTCGCGAAAAACTGTTTTTT; CDR3aa: CASSQSRREKLFF
abundance: -; v_gene: TRBV7-9; d_gene: -; j_gene: TRBJ2-3; CDR3nt: TGTGCCAGCAGCTGGAGTGAGCTGGCTACGCAGTATTTT; CDR3aa: CASSWSELATQYF
abundance: many; v_gene: TRBV7-9; d_gene: TRBD1; j_gene: TRBJ2-1; CDR3nt: TGTGCCAGCTGGGGGCCCGGGACAGGGAGTGGTAGTGAGCAGTTCTTC; CDR3aa: CASWGPGTGSGSEQFF
abundance: few; v_gene: TRBV2; d_gene: TRBD2; j_gene: TRBJ2-1; CDR3nt: TGTGCCAGCAGGCCGGGACTAGCGGGGGGAAGCTCCTACAATGAGCAGTTCTTC; CDR3aa: CASRPGLAGGSSYNEQFF
abundance: few; v_gene: TRBV7-9; d_gene: -; j_gene: TRBJ2-1; CDR3nt: TGTGCCAGCAGCTTGGGGGGAGGAGTGAATGAGCAGTTCTTC; CDR3aa: CASSLGGGVNEQFF
abundance: -; v_gene: TRBV24-1; d_gene: -; j_gene: TRBJ2-5; CDR3nt: TGTGCCACCAGTGGTGGACCCGGCGAGACCCAGTACTTC; CDR3aa: CATSGGPGETQYF
abundance: -; v_gene: TRBV7-9; d_gene: TRBD1; j_gene: TRBJ1-6; CDR3nt: TGTGCCAGCAGCTTAGGTGCAGGGGGTAGTAATTCACCCCTCCACTTT; CDR3aa: CASSLGAGGSNSPLHF
abundance: -; v_gene: TRBV10-3; d_gene: -; j_gene: TRBJ2-7; CDR3nt: TGTGCCATCAGTGAGCCGGGCTACGAGCAGTACTTC; CDR3aa: CAISEPGYEQYF
abundance: -; v_gene: TRBV12-3/TRBV12-4; d_gene: -; j_gene: TRBJ2-7; CDR3nt: TGTGCCAGCAGTCCGGGCGTGTCCCTGCCCTACGAGCAGTACTTC; CDR3aa: CASSPGVSLPYEQYF
abundance: few; v_gene: TRBV7-6; d_gene: TRBD2; j_gene: TRBJ2-5; CDR3nt: TGTGCCAGCAGCCGAAGGGATGGTAGCGGGGGGCGGGAGACCCAGTACTTC; CDR3aa: CASSRRDGSGGRETQYF
abundance: -; v_gene: TRBV7-9; d_gene: -; j_gene: TRBJ2-1; CDR3nt: TGTGCCAGCAGCCTCTCACGGGACACTTACAATGAGCAGTTCTTC; CDR3aa: CASSLSRDTYNEQFF